This TCR beta chain was recorded in a study of OX40 agonist ivuxolimab in advanced cancers. General study results and limits: Average numbers of expanded clones were greater in CD8+ T cells than in CD4+.

Germline lookup yields CDR1 SGHAT and CDR2 FQNNGV. CDR3 length: 14 amino acids. Trimming took off 5 bases at V and 2 bases at J, with 12 bases between the two ends. This clone has only a few counts. Its antigen is as yet unknown. TCRdb keeps only in-frame clones here, not all; method: immunoSEQ multiplex PCR. The repertoire consists of around 26,000 clones, with 80% to 85% occurring once and the leading ten covering 23%. This rearrangement joins TRBV11-2 to TRBJ1-2; no definite D call. Sequenced here: CD4+ or CD8+ T cells sorted from blood, sampled in a trial of the OX40 agonist ivuxolimab. This receptor was identified in an adult with an advanced solid tumor such as melanoma, head and neck, liver or kidney cancer. In DNA form, the CDR3 reads TGTGCCAGCAGCATGGGAGGCCCCAACTATGGCTACACCTTC. Protein: CASSMGGPNYGYTF. Full variable domain (rest looked up from reference TRBV11-2 and TRBJ1-2): EAGVAQSPRYKIIEKRQSVAFWCNPISGHATLYWYQQILGQGPKLLIQFQNNGVVDDSQLPKDRFSAERLKGVDSTLKIQPAKLEDSAVYLCASSMGGPNYGYTFGSGTRLTVV.